Below are 3 T cell receptor beta chains sequenced from a single sample in a study of Graves' ophthalmopathy and Graves' hyperthyroidism. The sequenced template was RNA, covering the TCR beta CDR3 region. HTBI primers served in a first-round RT-PCR, which a second-round multiplex PCR followed. Each CDR3 protein is one row after TCRdb ran MiXCR on the multiplex PCR reads. The sample consists of a few hundred thousand distinct CDR3 sequences, under 40% of them appearing once. Sequenced sample: peripheral blood or thyroid tissue (not recorded which). The origin of the receptors is an adult man with Graves' hyperthyroidism.

V and J are TRBV29-1 and TRBJ2-1; TRBD2 might be the D (5 bases). The CDR3 has 16 amino acids. Germline V CDR1 and CDR2: SQVTM, ANQGSEA. The V and J ends lost 1 base and 0 bases respectively, with 13 bases between them. The chain's CDR3 is CSVEGVARSSYNEQFF. CDR3 coding DNA: TGCAGCGTTGAAGGGGTAGCGAGATCCTCCTACAATGAGCAGTTCTTC.

This clonotype appeared many times. This chain links TRBV20-1 with TRBJ1-5; 7 nucleotides align to TRBD1. Per the germline V gene, CDR1 is DFQATT and CDR2 is SNEGSKA (reference sequence). CDR3 length equals 14 residues. With 1 base clipped from V and 7 bases from J, the junction kept 7 bases outside the gene matches. CDR3 nucleotide sequence: TGCAGTGCTAGAGGTATAGGGGGCGAACAGCCCCAGCATTTT. Residues: CSARGIGGEQPQHF.

This chain connects TRBV24-1 to TRBJ2-5, with D hard to call. This CDR3 spans 12 amino acids. Germline CDR1 is KGHDR and CDR2 is SFDVKD. V was cut by 10 bases and J by 5 bases, with 13 bases left in between. This chain's CDR3 is CATAASDETQYF. The CDR3 DNA sequence: TGTGCCACTGCGGCCTCGGACGAGACCCAGTACTTC.